This record covers a single T cell receptor beta chain. This may be a read error, as it is one base from a much larger clone. This specimen comes from a study of Graves' ophthalmopathy and Graves' hyperthyroidism. Trimming shortened V by 6 bases and J by 7 bases, and 16 bases separated the two germline ends. The V gene's germline CDR1 is SGHAT and CDR2 FQNNGV. This CDR3 is built from 13 residues. Investigators amplified TCR beta CDR3 regions from RNA transcripts. First-round RT-PCR employed HTBI primers, with a second-round multiplex PCR after it. TCRdb recomputed calls from the multiplex PCR reads with MiXCR, one row per CDR3 protein. Among almost 750,000 distinct CDR3 sequences listed, roughly two fifths were seen once. Other autoimmune diseases, uncontrolled infections, pregnancy or lactation excluded patients from enrollment.

The TCR comes from an adult man with Graves' ophthalmopathy. V is TRBV11-2 and J is TRBJ2-7, with D perhaps assigned TRBD1 or TRBD2 (6 bases each). The sequenced sample consisted of peripheral blood. CDR3 amino acids: CASRGGDGQEQYF. CDR3 in DNA: TGTGCCAGCAGGGGGGGTGATGGACAGGAGCAGTACTTC.